This entry lists 22 T cell receptor beta chains sequenced from one sample in a study of blood T cell repertoires in COVID-19. Method: immunoSEQ multiplex PCR; TCRdb's copy keeps in-frame clones and lacks some. The sample has 45,000 to 60,000 clones, 84% seen once. Material: peripheral blood. The receptors stem from a man aged 80 or over with COVID-19, enrolled during active disease.

As for this clone: Other DNA sequences within the sample encode an identical CDR3. V usage is TRBV6-5 and J usage is TRBJ1-5; TRBD1 agrees at 10 bases. The CDR3 spans 15 residues. Germline V gives CDR1 MNHEY, CDR2 SVGAGI. V dropped 3 bases and J dropped 2; count of bases not matched to a gene: 1. In DNA form, the CDR3 reads TGTGCCAGCAGTTATGGGACAGGGGGCAATCAGCCCCAGCATTTT. The encoded protein is CASSYGTGGNQPQHF.

This clone was detected a few times. V gene TRBV30 combines with J gene TRBJ1-1; D call uncertain. The CDR3 is 12 residues long. Germline CDR1 reads GTSNPN; CDR2 reads SVGIG (reference sequence). V was shortened by 2 bases and J by 1 base, with 5 bases between the two germline ends. This chain's CDR3 is CAWSPGNTEAFF. The CDR3 DNA sequence: TGTGCCTGGAGTCCCGGGAACACTGAAGCTTTCTTT.

The rearrangement uses TRBV6-1 and TRBJ1-3; TRBD1 matches at 8 bases. Germline V gene sequence: CDR1 MNHNS, CDR2 SASEGT. The CDR3 length is 16 residues. The ends lost 4 bases at V and 2 bases at J; junction bases unmatched: 7. CDR3 protein: CASSGSTGGTGNTIYF. The CDR3 region has the DNA TGTGCCAGCAGTGGATCTACAGGGGGGACTGGAAACACCATATATTTT.

The genes are TRBV5-5 and TRBJ1-2, with 12 bases lining up with TRBD1. J lost 1 base, V lost 2 bases, and 6 bases had no gene match. Germline CDR1 is SGHKS and CDR2 is YYEKEE (reference sequence). This CDR3 region has 17 residues. This CDR3 reads CASSFPGTGGFNYGYTF. The CDR3 DNA reads TGTGCCAGCAGCTTCCCCGGGACAGGGGGCTTTAACTATGGCTACACCTTC.

Comments on this clone: At one of its ends the junction is not consistent with the germline gene, which may arise from a read error. This chain connects TRBV19 to TRBJ1-1, with 8 bases matching TRBD1. This CDR3 spans 15 amino acids. Germline V gives CDR1 LNHDA, CDR2 SQIVND (reference sequence). Here the CDR3 reads CASSIWGQATSGVIF. In DNA form, the CDR3 reads TGTGCCAGTAGTATCTGGGGACAGGCCACCTCAGGGGTGATCTTT.

The chain has TRBV7-3 and TRBJ2-1; 10 bases fit TRBD2. This CDR3 has 17 residues. Germline V lookup: CDR1 SGHTA, CDR2 FQGTGA. With V trimmed by 5 bases and J by 5 bases, 12 bases remained unmatched. The CDR3 loop reads CASSPRTSGILDNEQFF. For the CDR3, the DNA is TGTGCCAGCAGCCCTCGGACTAGCGGTATCCTAGACAATGAGCAGTTCTTC.

The rearrangement joins TRBV29-1 to TRBJ2-5, with D possibly being TRBD1 (5 bases). V dropped 7 bases and J dropped 5 bases, with 14 bases sitting between them. Germline V CDR1 and CDR2: SQVTM, ANQGSEA. The CDR3 covers 12 residues. The CDR3 coding sequence is TGCAGCGCCTCAAGGGGCGAGGAGACCCAGTACTTC. This gives the protein CSASRGEETQYF.

The chain employs TRBV5-1 and TRBJ2-3, with 8 bases that match TRBD1. Looked up from germline, CDR1 is SGHRS and CDR2 is YFSETQ. With V trimmed by 4 bases and J by 1 base, 8 bases remained unmatched. This CDR3 is built from 16 residues. For the CDR3, the DNA is TGCGCCAGCAGCCGGGGACAGGCGCCAGGCACAGATACGCAGTATTTT. This sequence encodes CASSRGQAPGTDTQYF. The entire variable domain, with the rest obtained from reference TRBV5-1 and TRBJ2-3, is as follows: KAGVTQTPRYLIKTRGQQVTLSCSPISGHRSVSWYQQTPGQGLQFLFEYFSETQRNKGNFPGRFSGRQFSNSRSEMNVSTLELGDSALYLCASSRGQAPGTDTQYFGPGTRLTVL.

CDR3 loop: CASSLTRAVTDTQYF. The DNA of the CDR3 is TGTGCCAGCAGCCTTACTAGGGCGGTCACAGATACGCAGTATTTT. This chain uses TRBV7-3 with TRBJ2-3; a possible D gene is TRBD2 (5 bases). Germline loops: CDR1 SGHTA, CDR2 FQGTGA. The V end was cut by 5 bases, the J end by 2 bases, with 14 bases between. This CDR3 comprises 15 residues. The whole variable domain, remainder taken from reference TRBV7-3 and TRBJ2-3, is GAGVSQTPSNKVTEKGKYVELRCDPISGHTALYWYRQSLGQGPEFLIYFQGTGAADDSGLPNDRFFAVRPEGSVSTLKIQRTERGDSAVYLCASSLTRAVTDTQYFGPGTRLTVL.

V usage is TRBV2 and J usage is TRBJ2-1; TRBD2 matches at 14 bases. Trimming removed 6 bases from V and 4 bases from J; junction bases left unmatched: 8. The CDR3 is made up of 17 amino acids. The germline gives CDR1 SNHLY, CDR2 FYNNEI. The CDR3 sequence: CASSSGLAGVAYNEQFF. The CDR3 DNA sequence: TGTGCCAGCAGCTCGGGACTAGCGGGAGTGGCATACAATGAGCAGTTCTTC.

The CDR3 reads CASSQLPRTAYNEQFF. CDR3 DNA: TGTGCCAGCAGCCAGTTACCTCGGACAGCCTACAATGAGCAGTTCTTC. This chain uses TRBV7-9 with TRBJ2-1; a weak D match, TRBD1 (6 bases). V was pared by 5 bases and J by 2 bases, with 16 bases between. This CDR3 comprises 16 residues. The V gene's germline CDR1 is SEHNR and CDR2 FQNEAQ (reference sequence).

This chain uses TRBV19 with TRBJ1-4; D perhaps matches TRBD1 (6 bases). V lost 11 bases and J lost 8, with 21 bases in between. CDR1 is LNHDA and CDR2 is SQIVND in the germline V gene (reference sequence). The CDR3 is made up of 14 amino acids. The CDR3 here is CASSGRGLGEKLFF. Written as DNA, the CDR3 is TGTGCCTCCTCCGGCAGGGGCCTTGGGGAAAAACTGTTTTTT.

The chain couples TRBV19 to TRBJ1-5; 8 bases line up with TRBD1. CDR1 is LNHDA and CDR2 is SQIVND in the germline V gene (reference sequence). This CDR3 region has 16 residues. J gave up 3 bases and V 0 bases, and 4 bases lay outside the gene matches. CDR3 DNA: TGTGCCAGTAGTATAGATTGGACAGGGTCCAATCAGCCCCAGCATTTT. This translates into CASSIDWTGSNQPQHF.

The chain has TRBV18 and TRBJ1-2; TRBD1 matches at 7 bases. Looked up from germline, CDR1 is KGHSH and CDR2 is LQKENI. CDR3 length: 14 amino acids. Trimming removed 3 bases from V and 3 bases from J; junction bases left unmatched: 4. The CDR3 DNA reads as TGTGCCAGCTCACCGCCTACAGGGGACTATGGCTACACCTTC. As protein: CASSPPTGDYGYTF.

The chain employs TRBV11-3 and TRBJ2-3; 7 nucleotides line up with TRBD2. Germline assignment: CDR1 SGHNT and CDR2 YENEEA. The CDR3 runs to 17 residues. V shed 4 bases and J 0 bases; nucleotides not matched to a gene: 10. CDR3 in DNA: TGTGCCAGCAGCTCCGGACTAGGGGAGGCTAGCACAGATACGCAGTATTTT. This gives the protein CASSSGLGEASTDTQYF.

This clone appeared once. The chain employs TRBV6-2 or TRBV6-3 and TRBJ2-7; a possible D gene is TRBD2 (5 bases). This CDR3 is 14 amino acids long. Per the germline V gene, CDR1 is MNHEY and CDR2 is SVGEGT. V was shortened by 5 bases and J by 0 bases, with 11 bases between the two germline ends. The CDR3 region has the DNA TGTGCCAGCAGTCCCGCAGCGGTCTCCTACGAGCAGTACGTC. Translated: CASSPAAVSYEQYV.

The chain has TRBV19 and TRBJ1-4, with 7 positions matching TRBD1. From germline, CDR1 is LNHDA and CDR2 SQIVND (reference sequence). The CDR3 has 16 amino acids. J gave up 0 bases and V 7 bases, and 8 bases lay outside the gene matches. Here the CDR3 reads CASTSDRAATNEKLFF. In DNA form, the CDR3 reads TGTGCCAGTACAAGTGACAGGGCTGCAACTAATGAAAAACTGTTTTTT.

The chain recombines TRBV5-1 with TRBJ1-6; TRBD1 aligns across 7 bases. After removal of 5 bases from V and 5 bases from J, the junction contained 10 bases not matched to a gene. This CDR3 contains 16 residues. CDR1 is SGHRS and CDR2 is YFSETQ in the germline V gene. The CDR3 is CASSWTGTDNNSPLHF. In DNA form, the CDR3 reads TGCGCCAGCAGTTGGACTGGGACAGACAATAATTCACCCCTCCACTTT.

The V gene is TRBV5-4, the J gene TRBJ1-1; 7 positions match TRBD1. The germline gives CDR1 SGHNT, CDR2 YYREEE (reference sequence). V trimming: 5 bases; J trimming: 2 bases; junction bases outside the gene matches: 6. This CDR3 has 14 amino acids. The CDR3 bases are TGTGCCAGCAGGCCCGGGACAGCTAACACTGAAGCTTTCTTT. Translating gives CASRPGTANTEAFF.

The chain uses TRBV4-3 and TRBJ1-3; TRBD1 matches at 10 bases. This CDR3 has 19 amino acids. The V gene end was trimmed by 0 bases and the J gene end by 3 bases; junction bases not matched to a gene: 11. The germline V gene encodes CDR1 LGHNA and CDR2 YSLEER. This chain's CDR3 is CASSQDEGTGDGLGNTIYF. The CDR3 DNA sequence: TGCGCCAGCAGCCAAGATGAGGGGACAGGGGACGGTCTTGGAAACACCATATATTTT.

CDR3 nucleotides: TGTGCCAGCTCAGTCCAGGGATCGGACACTGAAGCTTTCTTT. It translates to CASSVQGSDTEAFF. The J gene is TRBJ1-1, the V gene TRBV18, with D perhaps TRBD1 (5 bases). With 5 bases removed from V and 3 bases from J, the gap between germline ends came to 13 bases. This CDR3 has 14 residues. Germline values: CDR1 KGHSH, CDR2 LQKENI. Looking up the rest from reference TRBV18 and TRBJ1-1 gives the full variable domain: NAGVMQNPRHLVRRRGQEARLRCSPMKGHSHVYWYRQLPEEGLKFMVYLQKENIIDESGMPKERFSAEFPKEGPSILRIQQVVRGDSAAYFCASSVQGSDTEAFFGQGTRLTVV.

The chain has TRBV9 and TRBJ2-1; TRBD2 agrees at 9 bases. Germline CDR1 and CDR2: SGDLS and YYNGEE. V was pared by 2 bases and J by 10 bases, with 19 bases of the junction left unmatched. CDR3 length equals 18 residues. The DNA for the CDR3 is TGTGCCAGCAGCGTTGGCCTAGCGGGAAGACCAGACAATATCGAGCAGTTCTTC. Protein product: CASSVGLAGRPDNIEQFF.